This T cell receptor beta chain was sequenced during a study of cytomegalovirus exposure and HLA in healthy donors (dated 2017 in TCRdb). Turning to the overall study: An earlier analysis of several hundred of the donors reported about 250 Gb of sequence data and 120 million or so unique TCR beta sequences from about 180 million T cells. Roughly 300 gigabases of sequencing data and 70 million to 95 million unique TCR sequences made up an early release that covered roughly 670 HLA-typed donors. The genetic ancestry cluster associated with self-reported Caucasian donors included around four fifths of the roughly 400 genotyped donors. The study aimed to test whether signatures of past pathogen exposure could be identified by cataloging public T cell receptors. The study profiled the T cell repertoires of some 610 subjects by immunosequencing and related them to cytomegalovirus serostatus. Along with the approximately 600-subject first cohort, a separate validation cohort of some 130 different subjects was used. High-throughput TCR immunosequencing, statistical association of individual TCRs with disease status, and machine learning were combined to predict cytomegalovirus infection status. A later analysis re-examined previously published TCR beta repertoires from more than 650 donors and added high-resolution HLA genotyping to investigate patterns of TCR occurrence. Rather than using new phenotypic data, the later analysis identified candidate immune exposures from TCR beta sequences and from how often those sequences occurred across donors. To decide whether each TCR beta V gene segment behaved as functional or pseudogenic, an earlier analysis of fewer than 750 of the donors relied on high-throughput TCR beta sequencing. Donor age, sex, ethnicity and CMV serostatus were compiled alongside the repertoire data. In a later genetic analysis, genome-wide SNP genotypes for about 65% of the 666 donors were used, and that subset was treated as a discovery cohort. All discovery cohort repertoires had been generated on a single sequencing platform. Both class I and class II loci were covered by HLA typing, at four-digit resolution. Typing coverage differed by locus: A, B, C, DRB1 and DQB1 were typed in roughly 629-630 donors, DQA1 in approximately 520, DPA1 in some 600, and DPB1 in 450 to 480. About five DR-DQ haplotypes were handled as single units for association and clustering, since linkage in the cohort was strong. On average, roughly 200,000 unique TCR beta nucleotide sequences were sequenced per donor among 398 genotyped donors of the cohort, with approximately 18% of those sequences being non-productive. Findings and caveats that apply to the study as a whole: Some IMGT-functional V segments, including TRBV6-2 and TRBV6-3, could not be distinguished by the 87-base-pair reads and were therefore excluded. The earlier analysis of 450 to 700 of the donors excluded approximately 15 rarely observed V segments, including chromosome 9 orphons, because counts were too low. In a later analysis, 15,000 to 20,000 TCR beta sequences were associated with specific HLA alleles at a false discovery rate of 0.05. In a later genetic analysis, fewer N-insertions in productive TCRs were reported among donors in an Asian-associated ancestry cluster than the roughly 700-donor mean. In a later analysis, most CMV-associated TCR beta chains were found to appear HLA-restricted, with HLA associations seemingly driven largely by CMV exposure. While some public TCRs were present in many individuals, most TCR sequences turned up only very rarely across donors. According to a later analysis, parvovirus B19, influenza, CMV and Epstein-Barr virus appeared linked to several top co-occurrence clusters. The authors suggested that the approach could potentially be extended to other disease states and immunological phenotypes. In both the original and validation cohorts, the classifier was reported to diagnose cytomegalovirus status with high specificity and sensitivity. V-gene and J-gene trimming of TCR beta chains was associated with a missense DCLRE1C variant in a later genetic analysis, and the association was replicated in an independent cohort. When HLA alleles, especially DR and DQ, strongly co-occurred, TCR associations were difficult to assign to individual alleles. Presence/absence analyses assumed roughly uniform sequencing depth across donors, an assumption that may not hold. A further reported finding was that TCR beta sequences accurately predicted the HLA-A and HLA-B alleles for most subjects in the first cohort. A few of the identified cytomegalovirus-associated TCR beta chains were confirmed in vitro to be specific for cytomegalovirus antigens. Only TCR beta chains were sequenced in this cohort, and the absence of alpha or paired-chain data limited detectable features. In the study, 150 to 200 TCR beta chains were listed as associated with cytomegalovirus. An earlier analysis of 587 of the donors showed that most TCR beta V segments appeared in productive rearrangements either about 87% or about 30% of the time, which broadly matched IMGT annotations. CMV serostatus was the only immune exposure information available for the cohort. Linkage disequilibrium might explain the correlated functional status among segregating V segments, but an unknown experimental factor could not be ruled out. Because HLA typing was unavailable for some donors at each locus, only the typed subset was used in association tests. In a later analysis, HLA-associated TCR beta chains showed more clonal expansion and lower generation probabilities than non-associated chains that were equally common. In a later analysis, the rate of TCR association differed among HLA loci, with DRB1 alleles having the most associated TCRs and HLA-C alleles having the fewest. The sequencing pipeline was judged likely to have produced a cluster of highly shared sequence variants as a technical artifact.

Library generation was performed with the immunoSEQ multiplex PCR assay. For the multiplex PCR, a mixture combining 60 forward primers for TCR Vbeta segments and 13 reverse primers for TCR Jbeta segments was used. A multiplex PCR assay on genomic DNA amplified the CDR3 region of rearranged TCR beta genes. The Illumina HiSeq System was used to sequence the amplified TCR beta libraries as 87-base-pair reads. The authors' pipeline ran thus. In a later analysis, tens of millions of unique TCR beta chains were counted across the 650 to 700 repertoires, and roughly 10 million of these chains were shared by at least two donors. Raw reads were error-corrected and collapsed into unique sequences by a nearest-neighbor algorithm in which closely related sequences were merged to remove PCR and sequencing errors. To assign V, D and J gene segments, CDR3 sequences were aligned to IMGT reference sequences. For a sequence to be retained, a match of at least six nucleotides to both a V gene segment and a J gene segment was required. A rearrangement counted as productive if the CDR3 had no stop codons and remained in frame with V and J, and every other rearrangement counted as non-productive. CDR3 was defined by IMGT convention, running from the second conserved V-encoded cysteine to the conserved J-encoded phenylalanine. In an earlier analysis of more than 550 of the donors, sequences lacking an unambiguous match to a single V gene segment were excluded. An earlier analysis of over 450 of the donors classified V segments as functional when productive rearrangements were above 56.7% and as segregating when the standard deviation between donors was above 5%. A statistical classification framework was built for diagnosing cytomegalovirus status from the catalog of TCR beta chain sequences. A later analysis assigned V and J genes by comparing TCR nucleotide sequences with IMGT/GENE-DB human TR gene sequences. Using the TCRdist pipeline, a later analysis assigned CDR3 sequences along with most-parsimonious VDJ recombination scenarios. A later analysis defined each TCR beta chain by its CDR3 amino acid sequence plus V-gene family, and excluded reads lacking a unique V-gene family. In a later analysis, 500 to 650 highly shared, low-generation-probability nucleotide sequences were removed to address suspected cross-contamination and a sequencing artifact. A later analysis calculated a clonal expansion index for each public chain from normalized within-repertoire ranks of inferred template counts. Generation probabilities in a later analysis came from a VDJ recombination model fitted to out-of-frame rearrangements, and those results were checked against IGoR. In a later analysis, hypergeometric tests were used to score TCR-TCR, TCR-HLA and TCR-CMV co-occurrence, with a repertoire-size bias correction applied to TCR pairs. False discovery rates were estimated in a later analysis by permuting HLA or CMV assignments 20 times. In a later analysis, co-occurring TCRs were grouped with DBSCAN, and TCRdist sequence similarity was added when clustering was performed within HLA-allele-positive subsets. For co-occurrence clustering, repertoires with fewer than 30,000 or more than 120,000 public chains were excluded, along with 4 to 6 repertoires with anomalous nucleotide sharing. TCRdb carries this immuneACCESS record with in-frame sequences only. Its versions omit some clonotypes, under half of them owing to an unresolved V gene in the studies checked, with the rest unexplained. V and J calls plus clone size are reproduced from that table; the DNA served to infer D and trimming. This sample gives some 100,000 clones in total; more than 65% of them show up just once. Of the sample, around 16% is held by the ten largest clones.

The cohort consisted of some 670 healthy bone marrow donors. At the time of sampling, every cohort member was nominally healthy, though immune exposures that went unrecorded were likely present. The donor tested CMV seropositive, placing the donor among the 290 or so seropositive members of the cohort. Each donor provided a peripheral blood sample, and peripheral blood mononuclear cells were used for TCR beta sequencing. The Qiagen DNeasy Blood Extraction Kit was used to extract genomic DNA from the blood cell samples. From the cysteine up to the phenylalanine, the CDR3 has a length of 15 residues. The only DNA kept is the CDR3, 45 bases in frame from the first base. This clone has only a few counts. The clone's antigen remains unknown. Base qualities are not at hand, and no much larger clone is one base apart.

The TCR sequence derives from a woman aged 18-29 years in good health and CMV-seropositive. Sequencing input: PBMCs. The rearranged segments are TRBV21-1 and TRBJ1-5; the D call TRBD1 from the table was never checked on the DNA. TRBV21-1 constitutes a pseudogene. CDR3 protein: CASSRVQGPSQPQHF. Read as DNA, the sequence is TGTGCCAGTTCTAGGGTACAGGGTCCGAGCCAGCCCCAGCATTTT.